Each of the 2 T cell receptor beta chains below was sequenced from the same sample in a study of radiotherapy plus CTLA-4 blockade in lung cancer listed by TCRdb under 2018. Library preparation was by the immunoSEQ multiplex PCR assay. TCRdb limited this immuneACCESS table to in-frame rearrangements with V and J called. A share of clones is missing; checked studies link under half to unresolved V genes, and the rest is unexplained. Counted in this sample were 90,000 to 150,000 clones; more than 65% of them appeared once. The top ten clonotypes cover roughly 5% of the sample. The sequenced sample was peripheral blood, obtained from a patient treated with radiotherapy plus ipilimumab. Receptor source: a human donor with non-small cell lung cancer who had a partial response to radiotherapy plus ipilimumab.

The chain combines TRBV7-2 with TRBJ1-1; D possibly corresponds to TRBD1 (6 bases). The V gene lost 1 base and the J gene lost 2 bases, with 8 bases spanning the gap. The CDR3 contains 14 residues. The germline CDR1 and CDR2 sequences are SGHTA and FQGNSA. The CDR3 region has the DNA TGTGCCAGCAGCTTAGGGGGGACAAACACTGAAGCTTTCTTT. Translating gives CASSLGGTNTEAFF.

The rearrangement links TRBV5-4 to TRBJ1-2, with D possibly matching TRBD1 (5 bases). Per germline, CDR1 SGHNT and CDR2 YYREEE (reference sequence). The CDR3 runs to 15 residues. Trimming pared 3 bases from V and 0 bases from J, leaving 12 bases between. CDR3 region: CASSSRQRANYGYTF. The DNA for the CDR3 is TGTGCCAGCAGCTCGCGACAGCGAGCTAACTATGGCTACACCTTC.